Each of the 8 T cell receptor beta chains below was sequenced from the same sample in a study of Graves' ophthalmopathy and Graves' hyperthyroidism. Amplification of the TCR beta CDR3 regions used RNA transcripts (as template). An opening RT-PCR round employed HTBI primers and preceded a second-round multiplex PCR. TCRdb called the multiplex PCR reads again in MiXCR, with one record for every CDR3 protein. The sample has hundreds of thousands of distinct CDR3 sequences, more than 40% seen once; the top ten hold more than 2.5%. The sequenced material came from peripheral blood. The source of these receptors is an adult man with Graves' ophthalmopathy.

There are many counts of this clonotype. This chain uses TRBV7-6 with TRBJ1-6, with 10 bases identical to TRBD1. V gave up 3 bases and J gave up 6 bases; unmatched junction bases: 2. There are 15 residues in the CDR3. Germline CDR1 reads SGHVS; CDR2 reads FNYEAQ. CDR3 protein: CASSLRDRGNSPLHF. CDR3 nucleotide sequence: TGTGCCAGCAGCTTGCGGGACAGGGGTAATTCACCCCTCCACTTT. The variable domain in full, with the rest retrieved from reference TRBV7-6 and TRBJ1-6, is GAGVSQSPRYKVTKRGQDVALRCDPISGHVSLYWYRQALGQGPEFLTYFNYEAQQDKSGLPNDRFSAERPEGSISTLTIQRTEQRDSAMYRCASSLRDRGNSPLHFGNGTRLTVT.

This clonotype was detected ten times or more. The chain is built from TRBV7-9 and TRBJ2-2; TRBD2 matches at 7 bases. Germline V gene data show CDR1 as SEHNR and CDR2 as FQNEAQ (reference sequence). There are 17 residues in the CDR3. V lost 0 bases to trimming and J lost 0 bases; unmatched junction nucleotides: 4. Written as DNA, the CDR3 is TGTGCCAGCAGCTTAGCGCCTGCGGGGGCGAACACCGGGGAGCTGTTTTTT. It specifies CASSLAPAGANTGELFF.

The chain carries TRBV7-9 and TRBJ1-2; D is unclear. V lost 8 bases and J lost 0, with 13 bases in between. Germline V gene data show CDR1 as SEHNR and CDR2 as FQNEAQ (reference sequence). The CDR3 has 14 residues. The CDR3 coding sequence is TGTGCCAGCTCACGCGCCGCAACTAACTATGGCTACACCTTC. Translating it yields CASSRAATNYGYTF.

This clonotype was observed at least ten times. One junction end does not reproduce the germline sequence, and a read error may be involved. CDR3 coding DNA: TGTGCCAGCAGCTTAAACGGTCCCTACGAGCAGTACTTC. Protein product: CASSLNGPYEQYF. This chain uses TRBV5-1 with TRBJ2-7; D call uncertain. Germline V lookup: CDR1 SGHRS, CDR2 YFSETQ. The CDR3 runs 13 residues. Using reference TRBV5-1 and TRBJ2-7 for the parts outside the CDR3, the full variable domain is KAGVTQTPRYLIKTRGQQVTLSCSPISGHRSVSWYQQTPGQGLQFLFEYFSETQRNKGNFPGRFSGRQFSNSRSEMNVSTLELGDSALYLCASSLNGPYEQYFGPGTRLTVT.

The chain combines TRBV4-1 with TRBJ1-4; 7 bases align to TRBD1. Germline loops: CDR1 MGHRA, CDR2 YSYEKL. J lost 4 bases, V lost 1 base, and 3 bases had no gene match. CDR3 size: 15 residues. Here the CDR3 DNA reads TGCGCCAGCAGCCAAGCCGGGACAGATAATGAAAAACTGTTTTTT. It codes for CASSQAGTDNEKLFF.

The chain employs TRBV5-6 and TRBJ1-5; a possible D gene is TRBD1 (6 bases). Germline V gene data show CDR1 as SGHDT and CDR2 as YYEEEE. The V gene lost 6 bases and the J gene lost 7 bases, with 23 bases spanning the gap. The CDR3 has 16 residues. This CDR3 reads CASTLSTGGPVQPQHF. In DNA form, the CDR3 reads TGTGCCAGCACCCTATCCACCGGGGGGCCAGTGCAGCCCCAGCATTTT.

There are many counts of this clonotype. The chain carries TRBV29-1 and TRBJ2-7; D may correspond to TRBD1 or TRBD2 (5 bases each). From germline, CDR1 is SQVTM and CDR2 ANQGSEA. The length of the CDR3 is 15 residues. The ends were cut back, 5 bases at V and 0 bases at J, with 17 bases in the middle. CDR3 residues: CSVLTGTGSSYEQYF. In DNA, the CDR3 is TGCAGCGTTTTAACCGGGACGGGGAGCTCCTACGAGCAGTACTTC.

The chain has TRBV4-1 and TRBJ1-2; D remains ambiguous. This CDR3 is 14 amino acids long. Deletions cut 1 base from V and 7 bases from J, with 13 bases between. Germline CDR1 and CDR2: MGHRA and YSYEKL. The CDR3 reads CASSQGTVTGGYTF. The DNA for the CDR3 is TGCGCCAGCAGCCAAGGAACGGTGACCGGTGGCTACACCTTC.